These T cell receptor beta chains were read from a single sample in a study of cytomegalovirus exposure and HLA in healthy donors. The data were produced by immunoSEQ multiplex PCR, yet TCRdb's version contains in-frame clones alone and is incomplete. The sample has 100,000 to 150,000 clones, more than 9% seen once. What was sequenced was PBMCs. The receptors were gathered from a young woman in good health and CMV-seropositive. CDR3s include the opening cysteine and the closing phenylalanine or tryptophan. The order of the fields is V gene, J gene, CDR3 protein.

V gene: TRBV7-2
J gene: TRBJ1-5
CDR3 protein: CASSFVGGSQPQHF

V gene: TRBV4-1
J gene: TRBJ2-1
CDR3 protein: CASVGVTNEQFF

V gene: TRBV2
J gene: TRBJ2-7
CDR3 protein: CASTTDRFFYEQYF

V gene: TRBV4-1
J gene: TRBJ2-2
CDR3 protein: CASSQETSGRAGELFF

V gene: TRBV19
J gene: TRBJ1-2
CDR3 protein: CASTPPGLRDYTF

V gene: TRBV10-1
J gene: TRBJ1-1
CDR3 protein: CASSESSLPGDAGGTEAFF

V gene: TRBV5-1
J gene: TRBJ2-3
CDR3 protein: CASRSDLEDTQYF

V gene: TRBV10-3
J gene: TRBJ2-7
CDR3 protein: CAISRDRAYEQYF

V gene: TRBV5-6
J gene: TRBJ2-1
CDR3 protein: CASSLGLVGEQFF

V gene: TRBV28
J gene: TRBJ1-1
CDR3 protein: CASQDREGALNTEAFF